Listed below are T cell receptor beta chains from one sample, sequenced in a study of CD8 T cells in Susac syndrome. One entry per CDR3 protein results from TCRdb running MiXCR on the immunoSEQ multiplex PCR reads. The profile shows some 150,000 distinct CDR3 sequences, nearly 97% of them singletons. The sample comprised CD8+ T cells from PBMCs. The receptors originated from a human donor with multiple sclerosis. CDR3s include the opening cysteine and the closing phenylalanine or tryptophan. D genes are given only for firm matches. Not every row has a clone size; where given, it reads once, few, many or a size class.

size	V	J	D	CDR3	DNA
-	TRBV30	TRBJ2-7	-	CAWSLLRPEQYF	TGTGCCTGGAGTTTGCTTAGGCCCGAGCAGTACTTC
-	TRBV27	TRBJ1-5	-	CASSLLGRNQPQHF	TGTGCCAGCAGTTTATTGGGTCGCAATCAGCCCCAGCATTTT
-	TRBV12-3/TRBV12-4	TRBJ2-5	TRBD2	CASSVTSGQETQYF	TGTGCCAGCAGTGTCACTAGCGGACAAGAGACCCAGTACTTC
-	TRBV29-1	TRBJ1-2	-	CSVLKGTGPEGYTF	TGCAGCGTCCTCAAAGGGACTGGTCCAGAGGGCTACACCTTC
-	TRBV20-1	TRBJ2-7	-	CSAVPGLIPYEQYF	TGCAGTGCTGTTCCCGGGTTAATCCCCTACGAGCAGTACTTC
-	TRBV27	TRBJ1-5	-	CASSLSSGRPQHF	TGTGCCAGCAGTTTATCTTCCGGGAGGCCCCAGCATTTT
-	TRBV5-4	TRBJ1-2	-	CASSNQGYDYGYTF	TGTGCCAGCAGTAATCAGGGGTACGACTATGGCTACACCTTC
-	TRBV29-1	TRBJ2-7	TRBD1	CSVVQGVYEQYF	TGCAGCGTTGTACAGGGGGTGTACGAGCAGTACTTC
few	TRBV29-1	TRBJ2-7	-	CSVEVQDYEQYF	TGCAGCGTTGAGGTCCAGGACTACGAGCAGTACTTC
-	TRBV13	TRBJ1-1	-	CAGSSRGPGTTEAFF	TGTGCCGGTTCCTCACGTGGGCCGGGGACGACTGAAGCTTTCTTT
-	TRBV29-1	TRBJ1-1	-	CSVENFRENTEAFF	TGCAGCGTTGAGAATTTCCGGGAGAACACTGAAGCTTTCTTT
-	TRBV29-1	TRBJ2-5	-	CSKGYQETQYF	TGCAGCAAAGGATATCAAGAGACCCAGTACTTC
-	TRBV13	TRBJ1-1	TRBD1	CASSPDDRGNTEAFF	TGTGCCAGCAGCCCAGATGACAGGGGGAACACTGAAGCTTTCTTT
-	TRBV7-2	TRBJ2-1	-	CASSLEAPGVPDEQFF	TGTGCCAGCAGCTTAGAGGCGCCCGGGGTCCCGGATGAGCAGTTCTTC
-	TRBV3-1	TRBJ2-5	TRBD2	CASSSRWTSAETQYF	TGTGCCAGCAGCTCCCGGTGGACTAGCGCAGAGACCCAGTACTTC
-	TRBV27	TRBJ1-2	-	CASSLRGKNNYGYTF	TGTGCCAGCAGTTTAAGGGGGAAGAATAACTATGGCTACACCTTC
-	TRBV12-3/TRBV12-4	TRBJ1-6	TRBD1	CASSLTGDNSPLHF	TGTGCCAGCAGTTTGACAGGGGATAATTCACCCCTCCACTTT
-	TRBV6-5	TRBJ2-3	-	CASSAGLTDTQYF	TGTGCCAGCAGTGCGGGACTCACAGATACGCAGTATTTT
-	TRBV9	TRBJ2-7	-	CASSVTDSPYEQYF	TGTGCCAGCAGCGTAACAGACAGTCCCTACGAGCAGTACTTC
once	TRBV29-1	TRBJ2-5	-	CSVEEEGGAQETQYF	TGCAGCGTTGAAGAGGAGGGGGGGGCCCAAGAGACCCAGTACTTC
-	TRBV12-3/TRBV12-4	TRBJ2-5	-	CASSIVTFGETQYF	TGTGCCAGCAGTATCGTGACTTTCGGAGAGACCCAGTACTTC
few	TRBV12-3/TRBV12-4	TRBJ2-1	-	CASSLSGGNYNEQFF	TGTGCCAGCAGTCTTTCCGGGGGTAACTACAATGAGCAGTTCTTC
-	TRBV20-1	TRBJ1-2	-	CSARDGSNYGYTF	TGCAGTGCTAGAGACGGGTCTAACTATGGCTACACCTTC
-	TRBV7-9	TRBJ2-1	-	CASSLGAGEEQFF	TGTGCCAGCAGCTTAGGCGCAGGGGAAGAGCAGTTCTTC
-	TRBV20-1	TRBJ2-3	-	CSARESRSTDTQYF	TGCAGTGCTAGAGAAAGCCGATCCACAGATACGCAGTATTTT
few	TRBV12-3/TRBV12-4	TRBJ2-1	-	CASSERGSYNEQFF	TGTGCCAGCAGTGAGAGGGGCTCATACAATGAGCAGTTCTTC
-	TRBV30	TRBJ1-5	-	CAWSEGGASNQPQHF	TGTGCCTGGAGTGAGGGTGGGGCTAGCAATCAGCCCCAGCATTTT
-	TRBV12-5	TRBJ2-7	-	CASAQGTPYEQYF	TGTGCTAGTGCCCAGGGGACACCCTACGAGCAGTACTTC
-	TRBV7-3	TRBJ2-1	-	CASSLNDEQFF	TGTGCCAGCAGCTTAAATGATGAGCAGTTCTTC
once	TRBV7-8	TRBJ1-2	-	CASNPSGGLGGYTF	TGTGCCAGCAACCCATCGGGAGGTCTTGGAGGCTACACCTTC
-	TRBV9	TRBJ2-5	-	CASSAVGGETQYF	TGTGCCAGCAGTGCTGTTGGGGGAGAGACCCAGTACTTC
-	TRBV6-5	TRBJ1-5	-	CASSYSPDGGNQPQHF	TGTGCCAGCAGTTATTCTCCGGACGGGGGCAATCAGCCCCAGCATTTT
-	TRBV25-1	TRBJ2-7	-	CASSVGDPYEQYF	TGTGCCAGCAGTGTAGGGGATCCCTACGAGCAGTACTTC
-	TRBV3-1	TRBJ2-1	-	CASSQDNQFHNEQFF	TGTGCCAGCAGCCAAGATAACCAATTCCACAATGAGCAGTTCTTC
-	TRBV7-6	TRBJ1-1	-	CASSLEGRGTEAFF	TGTGCCAGCAGCTTGGAGGGACGCGGCACTGAAGCTTTCTTT
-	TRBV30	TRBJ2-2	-	CAWSWSANTGELFF	TGTGCCTGGAGTTGGTCCGCGAACACCGGGGAGCTGTTTTTT
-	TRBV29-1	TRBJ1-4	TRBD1	CSVESGQGEGKLFF	TGCAGCGTTGAAAGCGGACAGGGAGAGGGAAAACTGTTTTTT
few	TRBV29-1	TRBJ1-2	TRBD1	CSVTGGNYGYTF	TGCAGCGTCACAGGGGGGAACTATGGCTACACCTTC
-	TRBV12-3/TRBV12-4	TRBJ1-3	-	CASSLDLGDTIYF	TGTGCCAGCAGTTTGGACTTAGGGGACACCATATATTTT
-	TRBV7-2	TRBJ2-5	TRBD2	CASSSRGTSQQTQYF	TGTGCCAGCAGCTCAAGAGGGACTAGCCAACAGACCCAGTACTTC
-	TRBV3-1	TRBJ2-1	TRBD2	CASSQVGGEGFNEQFF	TGTGCCAGCAGCCAAGTGGGAGGGGAAGGCTTCAATGAGCAGTTCTTC
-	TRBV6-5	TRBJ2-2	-	CASSVQESGELFF	TGTGCCAGCAGTGTTCAGGAGTCCGGGGAGCTGTTTTTT
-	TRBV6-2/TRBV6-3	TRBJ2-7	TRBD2	CASSHRAGGYEQYF	TGTGCCAGCAGTCATCGCGCGGGGGGATACGAGCAGTACTTC